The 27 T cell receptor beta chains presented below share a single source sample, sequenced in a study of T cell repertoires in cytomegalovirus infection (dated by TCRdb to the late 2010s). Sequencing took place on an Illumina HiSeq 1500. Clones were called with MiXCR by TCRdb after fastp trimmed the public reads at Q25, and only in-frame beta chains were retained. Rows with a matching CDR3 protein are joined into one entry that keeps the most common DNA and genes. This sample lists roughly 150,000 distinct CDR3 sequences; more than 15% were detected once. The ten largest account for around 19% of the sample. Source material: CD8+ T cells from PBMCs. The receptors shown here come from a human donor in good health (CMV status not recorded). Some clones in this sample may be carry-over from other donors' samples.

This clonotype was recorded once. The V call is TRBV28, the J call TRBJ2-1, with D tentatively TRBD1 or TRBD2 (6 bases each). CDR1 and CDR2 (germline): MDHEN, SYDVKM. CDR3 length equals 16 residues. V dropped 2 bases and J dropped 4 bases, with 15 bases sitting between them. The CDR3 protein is CASSLLGGTTYNEQFF. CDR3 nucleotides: TGTGCCAGCAGTTTACTCGGCGGGACAACTTACAATGAGCAGTTCTTC. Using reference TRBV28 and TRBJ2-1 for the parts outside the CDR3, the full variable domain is DVKVTQSSRYLVKRTGEKVFLECVQDMDHENMFWYRQDPGLGLRLIYFSYDVKMKEKGDIPEGYSVSREKKERFSLILESASTNQTSMYLCASSLLGGTTYNEQFFGPGTRLTVL.

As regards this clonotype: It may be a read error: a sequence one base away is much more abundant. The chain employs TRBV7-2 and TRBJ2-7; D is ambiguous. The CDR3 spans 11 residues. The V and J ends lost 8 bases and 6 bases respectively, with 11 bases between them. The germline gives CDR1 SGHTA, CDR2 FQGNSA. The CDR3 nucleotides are TGTGCCAGCTGCCCCTCAGTCGAGCAGTACTTC. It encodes CASCPSVEQYF.

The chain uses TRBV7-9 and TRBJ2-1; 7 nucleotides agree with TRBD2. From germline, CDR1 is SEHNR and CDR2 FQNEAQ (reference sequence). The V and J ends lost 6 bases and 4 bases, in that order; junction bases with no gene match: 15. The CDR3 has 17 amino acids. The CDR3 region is CASRTGTAAGIYNEQFF. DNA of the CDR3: TGTGCCAGCAGAACCGGGACGGCAGCGGGGATATACAATGAGCAGTTCTTC.

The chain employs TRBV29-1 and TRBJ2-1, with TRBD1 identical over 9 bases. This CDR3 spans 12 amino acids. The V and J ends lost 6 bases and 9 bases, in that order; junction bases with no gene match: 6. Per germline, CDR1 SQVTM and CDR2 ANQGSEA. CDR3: CSVWDRDGEQFF. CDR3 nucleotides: TGCAGCGTGTGGGACAGGGACGGTGAGCAGTTCTTC.

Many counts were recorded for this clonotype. CDR3 in DNA: TGTGCCAGCAGCTTAGCTTGGAGGGGGGGCGGGTCCTACGAGCAGTACTTC. Protein sequence: CASSLAWRGGGSYEQYF. V and J are TRBV7-2 and TRBJ2-7, with D tentatively TRBD2 (7 bases). The CDR3 loop spans 17 amino acids. V lost 0 bases and J lost 1, with 16 bases in between. From germline, CDR1 is SGHTA and CDR2 FQGNSA.

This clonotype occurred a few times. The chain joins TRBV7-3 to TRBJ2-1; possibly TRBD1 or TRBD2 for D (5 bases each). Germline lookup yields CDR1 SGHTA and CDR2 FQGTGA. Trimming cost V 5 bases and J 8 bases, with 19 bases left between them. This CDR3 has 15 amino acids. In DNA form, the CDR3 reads TGTGCCAGCAGCCCCGGGACCCGGAGCATGGATGAGCAGTTCTTC. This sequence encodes CASSPGTRSMDEQFF.

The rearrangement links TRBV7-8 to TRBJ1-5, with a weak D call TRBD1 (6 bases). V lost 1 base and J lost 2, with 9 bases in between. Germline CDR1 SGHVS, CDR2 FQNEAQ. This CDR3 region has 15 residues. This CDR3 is CASSLGGGRNQPQHF. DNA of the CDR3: TGTGCCAGCAGCTTAGGAGGGGGTCGCAATCAGCCCCAGCATTTT.

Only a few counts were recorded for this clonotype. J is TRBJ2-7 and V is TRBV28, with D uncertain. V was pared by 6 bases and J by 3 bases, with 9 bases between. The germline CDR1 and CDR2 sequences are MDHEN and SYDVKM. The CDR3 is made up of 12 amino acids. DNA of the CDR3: TGTGCCAGCAGCCCTTACCGCTACGAGCAGTACTTC. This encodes CASSPYRYEQYF.

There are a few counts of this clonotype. CDR3 coding DNA: TGTGCCAGCAGCTTAGACGGGAGGGCCTCTGACGAGCAGTACTTC. Its translation is CASSLDGRASDEQYF. The rearrangement links TRBV7-2 to TRBJ2-7; 8 bases are shared with TRBD2. CDR3 size: 15 residues. Germline assignment: CDR1 SGHTA and CDR2 FQGNSA. V trimming: 1 base; J trimming: 5 bases; junction bases outside the gene matches: 7.

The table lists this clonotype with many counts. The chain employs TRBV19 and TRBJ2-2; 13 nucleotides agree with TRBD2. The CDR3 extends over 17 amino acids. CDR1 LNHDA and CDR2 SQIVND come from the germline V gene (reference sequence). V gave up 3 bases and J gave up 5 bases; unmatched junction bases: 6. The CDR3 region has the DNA TGTGCCAGTAGTATCGAACTAGCGGGAGGGCCAACCGGGGAGCTGTTTTTT. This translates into CASSIELAGGPTGELFF. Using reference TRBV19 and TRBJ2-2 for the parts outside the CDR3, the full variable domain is DGGITQSPKYLFRKEGQNVTLSCEQNLNHDAMYWYRQDPGQGLRLIYYSQIVNDFQKGDIAEGYSVSREKKESFPLTVTSAQKNPTAFYLCASSIELAGGPTGELFFGEGSRLTVL.

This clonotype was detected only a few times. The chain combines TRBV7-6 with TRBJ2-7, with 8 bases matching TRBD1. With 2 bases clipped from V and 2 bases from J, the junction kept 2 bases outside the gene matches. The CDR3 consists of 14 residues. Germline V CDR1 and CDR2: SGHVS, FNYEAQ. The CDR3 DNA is TGTGCCAGCAGCTTACGGACAGGGCCCTACGAGCAGTACTTC. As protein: CASSLRTGPYEQYF. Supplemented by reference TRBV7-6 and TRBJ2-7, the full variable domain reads GAGVSQSPRYKVTKRGQDVALRCDPISGHVSLYWYRQALGQGPEFLTYFNYEAQQDKSGLPNDRFSAERPEGSISTLTIQRTEQRDSAMYRCASSLRTGPYEQYFGPGTRLTVT.

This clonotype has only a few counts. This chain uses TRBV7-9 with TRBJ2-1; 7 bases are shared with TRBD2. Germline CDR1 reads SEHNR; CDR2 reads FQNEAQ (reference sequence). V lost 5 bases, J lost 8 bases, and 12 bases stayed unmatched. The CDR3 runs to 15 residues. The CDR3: CASSETSSPLDEQFF. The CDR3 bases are TGTGCCAGCAGCGAGACTAGCAGCCCCCTCGATGAGCAGTTCTTC. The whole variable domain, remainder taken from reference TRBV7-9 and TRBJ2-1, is DTGVSQNPRHKITKRGQNVTFRCDPISEHNRLYWYRQTLGQGPEFLTYFQNEAQLEKSRLLSDRFSAERPKGSFSTLEIQRTEQGDSAMYLCASSETSSPLDEQFFGPGTRLTVL.

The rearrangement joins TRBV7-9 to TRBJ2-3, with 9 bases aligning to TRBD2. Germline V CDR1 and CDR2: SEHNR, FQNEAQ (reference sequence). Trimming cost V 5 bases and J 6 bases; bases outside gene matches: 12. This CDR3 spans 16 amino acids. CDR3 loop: CASSPSRTSEHDTQYF. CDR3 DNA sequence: TGTGCCAGCAGCCCCAGTAGGACTAGCGAACACGATACGCAGTATTTT.

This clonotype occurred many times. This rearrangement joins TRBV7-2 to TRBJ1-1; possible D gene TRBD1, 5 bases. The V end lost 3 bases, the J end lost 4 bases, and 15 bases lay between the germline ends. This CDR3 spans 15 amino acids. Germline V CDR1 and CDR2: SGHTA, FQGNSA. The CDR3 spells CASSFGQGGSTEAFF. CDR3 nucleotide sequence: TGTGCCAGCAGCTTCGGGCAGGGCGGGAGCACTGAAGCTTTCTTT.

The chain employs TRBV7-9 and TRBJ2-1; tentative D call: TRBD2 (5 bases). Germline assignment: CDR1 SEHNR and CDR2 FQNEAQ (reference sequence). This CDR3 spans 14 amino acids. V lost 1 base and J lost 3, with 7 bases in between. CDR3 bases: TGTGCCAGCAGCTTAGTCGGGATCTACAATGAGCAGTTCTTC. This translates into CASSLVGIYNEQFF.

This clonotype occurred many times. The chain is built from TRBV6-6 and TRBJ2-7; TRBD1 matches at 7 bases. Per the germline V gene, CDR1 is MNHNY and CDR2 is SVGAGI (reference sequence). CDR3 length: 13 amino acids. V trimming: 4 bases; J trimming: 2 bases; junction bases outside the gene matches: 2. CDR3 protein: CASSLTGTYEQYF. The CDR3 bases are TGTGCCAGCAGTTTGACAGGGACCTACGAGCAGTACTTC.

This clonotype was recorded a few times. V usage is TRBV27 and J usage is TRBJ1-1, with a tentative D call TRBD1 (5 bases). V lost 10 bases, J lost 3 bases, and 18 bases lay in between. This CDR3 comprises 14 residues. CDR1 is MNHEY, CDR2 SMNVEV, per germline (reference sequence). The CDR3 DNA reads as TGTGCCACCTCCCGACTCCGGGGGGACACTGAAGCTTTCTTT. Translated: CATSRLRGDTEAFF.

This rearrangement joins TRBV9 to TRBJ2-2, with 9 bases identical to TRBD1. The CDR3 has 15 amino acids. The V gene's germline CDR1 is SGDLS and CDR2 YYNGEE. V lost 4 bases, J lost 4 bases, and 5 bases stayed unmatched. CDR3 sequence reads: CASSLKDRGTGELFF. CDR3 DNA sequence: TGTGCCAGCAGCCTAAAGGACAGGGGCACCGGGGAGCTGTTTTTT.

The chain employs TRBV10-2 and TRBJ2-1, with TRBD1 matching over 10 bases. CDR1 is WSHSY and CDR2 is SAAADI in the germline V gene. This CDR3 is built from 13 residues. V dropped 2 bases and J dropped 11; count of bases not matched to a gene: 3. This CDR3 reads CASSEVTGGKQFF. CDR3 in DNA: TGCGCCAGCAGTGAGGTGACAGGGGGCAAGCAGTTCTTC.

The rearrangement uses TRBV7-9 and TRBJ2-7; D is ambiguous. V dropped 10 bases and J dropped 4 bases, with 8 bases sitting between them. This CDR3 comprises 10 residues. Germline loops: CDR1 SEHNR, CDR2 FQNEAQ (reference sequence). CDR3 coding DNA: TGTGCCACGTCGAGGTACGAGCAGTACTTC. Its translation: CATSRYEQYF.

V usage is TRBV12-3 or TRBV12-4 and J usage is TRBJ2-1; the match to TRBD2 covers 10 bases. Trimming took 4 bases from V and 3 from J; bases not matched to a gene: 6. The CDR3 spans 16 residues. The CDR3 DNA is TGTGCCAGCAGTTCAAATAGCGGGAGGCACTACAATGAGCAGTTCTTC. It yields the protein CASSSNSGRHYNEQFF.

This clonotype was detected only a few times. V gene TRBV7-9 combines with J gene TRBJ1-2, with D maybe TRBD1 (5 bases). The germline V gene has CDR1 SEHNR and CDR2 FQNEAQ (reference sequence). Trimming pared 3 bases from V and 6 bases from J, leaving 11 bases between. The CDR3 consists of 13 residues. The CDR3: CASSLGHSNGYTF. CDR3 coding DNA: TGTGCCAGCAGCTTGGGGCATTCCAATGGCTACACCTTC.

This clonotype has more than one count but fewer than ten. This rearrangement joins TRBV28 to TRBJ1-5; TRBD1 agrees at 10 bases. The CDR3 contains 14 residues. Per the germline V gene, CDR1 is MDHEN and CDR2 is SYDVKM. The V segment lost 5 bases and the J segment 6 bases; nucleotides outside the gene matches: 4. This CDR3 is CASSPGTGVQPQHF. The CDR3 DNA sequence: TGTGCCAGCAGTCCCGGGACAGGGGTTCAGCCCCAGCATTTT. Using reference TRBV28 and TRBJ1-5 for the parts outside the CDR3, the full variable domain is DVKVTQSSRYLVKRTGEKVFLECVQDMDHENMFWYRQDPGLGLRLIYFSYDVKMKEKGDIPEGYSVSREKKERFSLILESASTNQTSMYLCASSPGTGVQPQHFGDGTRLSIL.

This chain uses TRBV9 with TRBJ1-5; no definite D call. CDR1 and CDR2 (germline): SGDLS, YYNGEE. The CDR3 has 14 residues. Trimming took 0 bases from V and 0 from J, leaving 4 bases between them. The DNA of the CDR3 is TGTGCCAGCAGCGTAGATCTTAGCAATCAGCCCCAGCATTTT. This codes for CASSVDLSNQPQHF.

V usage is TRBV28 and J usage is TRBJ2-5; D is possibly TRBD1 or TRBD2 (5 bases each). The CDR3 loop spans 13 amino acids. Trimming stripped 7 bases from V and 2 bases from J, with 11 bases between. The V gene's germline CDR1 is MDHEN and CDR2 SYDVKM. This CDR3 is CASTRDGQETQYF. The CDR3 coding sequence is TGTGCCAGCACCCGGGACGGTCAAGAGACCCAGTACTTC.

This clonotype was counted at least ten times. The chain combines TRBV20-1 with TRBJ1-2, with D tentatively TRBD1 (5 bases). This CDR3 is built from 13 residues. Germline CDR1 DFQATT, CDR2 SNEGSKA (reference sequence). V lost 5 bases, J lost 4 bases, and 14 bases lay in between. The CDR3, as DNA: TGCAGTGCTGCCTCGGGGCGAGGCTATGGCTACACCTTC. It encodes CSAASGRGYGYTF.

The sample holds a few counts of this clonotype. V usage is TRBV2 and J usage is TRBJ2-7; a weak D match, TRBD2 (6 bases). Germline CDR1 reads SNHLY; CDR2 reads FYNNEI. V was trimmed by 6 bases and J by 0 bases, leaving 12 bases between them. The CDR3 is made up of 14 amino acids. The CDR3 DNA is TGTGCCAGCAGGGGTAGCGGAATCTCCTACGAGCAGTACTTC. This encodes CASRGSGISYEQYF.